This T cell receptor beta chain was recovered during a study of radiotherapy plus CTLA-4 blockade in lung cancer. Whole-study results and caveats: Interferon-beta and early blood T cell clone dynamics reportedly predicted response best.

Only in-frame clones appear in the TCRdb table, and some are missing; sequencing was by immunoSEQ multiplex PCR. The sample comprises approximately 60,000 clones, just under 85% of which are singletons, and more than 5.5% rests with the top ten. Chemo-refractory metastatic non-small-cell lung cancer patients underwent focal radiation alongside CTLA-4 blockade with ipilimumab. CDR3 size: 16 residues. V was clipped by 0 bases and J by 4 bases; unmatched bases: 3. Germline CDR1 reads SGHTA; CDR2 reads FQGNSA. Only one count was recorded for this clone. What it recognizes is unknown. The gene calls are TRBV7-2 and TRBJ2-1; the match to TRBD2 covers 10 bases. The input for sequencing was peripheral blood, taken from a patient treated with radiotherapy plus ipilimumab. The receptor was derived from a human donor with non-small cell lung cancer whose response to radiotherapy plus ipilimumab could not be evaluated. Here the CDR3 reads CASSLAPSGGYNEQFF. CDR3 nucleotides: TGTGCCAGCAGCTTAGCCCCTAGCGGGGGATACAATGAGCAGTTCTTC.